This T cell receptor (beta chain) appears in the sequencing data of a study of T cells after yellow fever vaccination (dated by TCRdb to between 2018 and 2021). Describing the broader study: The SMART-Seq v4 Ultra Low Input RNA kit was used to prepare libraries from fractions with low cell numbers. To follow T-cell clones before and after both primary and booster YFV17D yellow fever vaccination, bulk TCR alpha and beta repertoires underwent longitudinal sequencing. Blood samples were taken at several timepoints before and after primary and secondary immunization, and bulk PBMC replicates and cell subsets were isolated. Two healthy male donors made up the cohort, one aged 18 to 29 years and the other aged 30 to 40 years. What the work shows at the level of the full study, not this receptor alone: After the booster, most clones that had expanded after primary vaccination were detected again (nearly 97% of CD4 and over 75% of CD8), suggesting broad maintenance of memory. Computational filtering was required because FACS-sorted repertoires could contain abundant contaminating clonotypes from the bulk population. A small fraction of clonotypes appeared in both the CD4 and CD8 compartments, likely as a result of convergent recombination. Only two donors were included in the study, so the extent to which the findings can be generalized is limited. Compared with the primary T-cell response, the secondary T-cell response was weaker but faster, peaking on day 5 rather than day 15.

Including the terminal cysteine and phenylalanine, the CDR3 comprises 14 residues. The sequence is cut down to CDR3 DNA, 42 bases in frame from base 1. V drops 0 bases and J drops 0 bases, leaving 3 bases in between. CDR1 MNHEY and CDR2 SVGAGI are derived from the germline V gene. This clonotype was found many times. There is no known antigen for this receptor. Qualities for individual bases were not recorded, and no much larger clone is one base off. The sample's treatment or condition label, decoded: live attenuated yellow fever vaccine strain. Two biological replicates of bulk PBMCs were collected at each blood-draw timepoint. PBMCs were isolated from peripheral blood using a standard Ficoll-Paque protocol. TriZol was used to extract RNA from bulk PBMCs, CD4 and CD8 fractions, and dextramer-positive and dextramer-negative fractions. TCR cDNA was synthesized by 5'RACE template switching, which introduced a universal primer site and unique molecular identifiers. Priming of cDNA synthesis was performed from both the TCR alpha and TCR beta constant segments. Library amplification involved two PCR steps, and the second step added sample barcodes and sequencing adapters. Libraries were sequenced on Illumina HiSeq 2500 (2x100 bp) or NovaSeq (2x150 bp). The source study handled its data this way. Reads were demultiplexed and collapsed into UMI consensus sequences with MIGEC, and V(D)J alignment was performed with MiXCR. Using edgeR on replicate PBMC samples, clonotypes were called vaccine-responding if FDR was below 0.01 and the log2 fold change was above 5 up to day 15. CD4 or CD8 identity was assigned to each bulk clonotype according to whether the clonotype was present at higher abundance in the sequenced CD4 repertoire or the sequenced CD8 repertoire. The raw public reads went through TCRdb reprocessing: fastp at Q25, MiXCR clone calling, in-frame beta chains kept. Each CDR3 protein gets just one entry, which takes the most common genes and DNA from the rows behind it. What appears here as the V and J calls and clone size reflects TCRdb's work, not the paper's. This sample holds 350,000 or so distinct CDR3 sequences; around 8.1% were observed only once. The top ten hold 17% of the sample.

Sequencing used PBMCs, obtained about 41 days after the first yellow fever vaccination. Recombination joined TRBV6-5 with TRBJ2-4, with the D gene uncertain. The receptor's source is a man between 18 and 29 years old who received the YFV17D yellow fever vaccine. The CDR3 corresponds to CASSYSLAKNIQYF. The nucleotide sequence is TGTGCCAGCAGTTACTCGCTAGCCAAAAACATTCAGTACTTC.